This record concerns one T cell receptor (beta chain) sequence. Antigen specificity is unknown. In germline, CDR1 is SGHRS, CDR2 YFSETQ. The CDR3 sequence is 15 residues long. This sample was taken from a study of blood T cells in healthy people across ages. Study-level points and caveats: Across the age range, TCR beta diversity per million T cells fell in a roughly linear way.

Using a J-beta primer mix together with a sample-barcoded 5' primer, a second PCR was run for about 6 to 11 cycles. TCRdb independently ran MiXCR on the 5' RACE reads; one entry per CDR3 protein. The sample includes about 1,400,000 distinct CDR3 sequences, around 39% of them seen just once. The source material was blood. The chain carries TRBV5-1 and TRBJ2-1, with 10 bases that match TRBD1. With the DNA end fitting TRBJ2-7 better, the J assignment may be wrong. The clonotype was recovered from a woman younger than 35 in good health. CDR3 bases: TGCGCCAGCAGTCAGGGGACAGGGGACTACAATGAGCAGTACTTC. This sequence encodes CASSQGTGDYNEQYF.